The 31 T cell receptor beta chains in this list originate from one sample, sequenced in a study of glioma-infiltrating T cells. Using RNA template, CDR3s of TCR alpha and beta were amplified with iRepertoire arm-PCR. TCRdb ran MiXCR on the multiplex PCR reads and lists one entry per CDR3 protein. The table has approximately 17,000 distinct CDR3 sequences, 58% seen once. Sequenced sample: glioma tissue, nonneoplastic brain tissue, or PBMCs (not recorded which). Every receptor here comes from a human donor with low-grade glioma or glioblastoma, undergoing nonglioma brain surgery, or in good health (not recorded which).

The chain joins TRBV6-1 to TRBJ2-1; 9 bases align to TRBD2. CDR3 length equals 18 residues. Germline V gene sequence: CDR1 MNHNS, CDR2 SASEGT. J was trimmed by 0 bases and V by 6 bases; bases with no gene match: 12. The CDR3 coding sequence is TGTGCCAGCAGCCGGGGAGCGGGAGGCCCCTTCTCCTACAATGAGCAGTTCTTC. It specifies CASSRGAGGPFSYNEQFF.

This clonotype has at least ten counts. V gene TRBV7-8 combines with J gene TRBJ2-1; a possible D gene is TRBD2 (5 bases). This CDR3 contains 17 residues. Germline V lookup: CDR1 SGHVS, CDR2 FQNEAQ. With 1 base removed from V and 2 bases from J, the gap between germline ends came to 15 bases. The CDR3 spells CASSLVDSEPTYNEQFF. DNA for the CDR3: TGTGCCAGCAGCTTAGTGGACTCCGAGCCAACCTACAATGAGCAGTTCTTC.

This clonotype was seen more than once but under ten times. This sequence joins TRBV25-1 and TRBJ2-3; 10 nucleotides align to TRBD1. The germline gives CDR1 MGHDK, CDR2 SYGVNS. V gave up 2 bases and J gave up 3 bases; unmatched junction bases: 2. This CDR3 is 15 amino acids long. DNA for the CDR3: TGTGCCAGCAGTGAAGGGGGACAGGGGACAGATACGCAGTATTTT. It encodes CASSEGGQGTDTQYF.

This clonotype occurred once. This could be a read error, since a much larger clone is one nucleotide away. This chain uses TRBV11-2 with TRBJ1-2; TRBD1 might be the D (5 bases). This CDR3 comprises 13 residues. Per germline, CDR1 SGHAT and CDR2 FQNNGV. Trimming cost V 5 bases and J 4 bases, with 11 bases left between them. The CDR3 sequence is CASSLETAYGYTF. Written as DNA, the CDR3 is TGTGCCAGCAGCCTCGAGACAGCCTATGGCTACACCTTC. Supplemented by reference TRBV11-2 and TRBJ1-2, the full variable domain reads EAGVAQSPRYKIIEKRQSVAFWCNPISGHATLYWYQQILGQGPKLLIQFQNNGVVDDSQLPKDRFSAERLKGVDSTLKIQPAKLEDSAVYLCASSLETAYGYTFGSGTRLTVV.

The chain uses TRBV6-5 and TRBJ1-3; no clear D gene. This CDR3 is built from 15 residues. CDR1 MNHEY and CDR2 SVGAGI come from the germline V gene. V gave up 0 bases and J gave up 2 bases, with 8 bases separating them. CDR3 residues: CASSYSSGAGNTIYF. The CDR3 DNA sequence: TGTGCCAGCAGTTACTCTTCCGGGGCTGGAAACACCATATATTTT.

Remarks on this clonotype: One junction end does not reproduce the germline sequence, and a read error may be involved. The rearrangement joins TRBV6-1 to TRBJ1-1; perhaps TRBD1 as D (5 bases). Germline CDR1 reads MNHNS; CDR2 reads SASEGT. The CDR3 loop spans 11 amino acids. CDR3 nucleotide sequence: TGCGCCAGCAGGGAGAACACTGAAGCTTTCTTT. Translating it yields CASRENTEAFF.

Notes on this clonotype: With a much larger clone just one base away, this may be a read error. V gene TRBV14 combines with J gene TRBJ2-1; no clear D gene. V was clipped by 8 bases and J by 9 bases, with 8 bases between them. CDR1 and CDR2 from the germline V gene are SGHDN and FVKESK. The CDR3 extends over 10 amino acids. The CDR3 loop is CASGESEQFF. CDR3 nucleotides: TGTGCCAGCGGGGAAAGTGAGCAGTTCTTC.

The J gene is TRBJ1-1, the V gene TRBV7-9; D remains unclear. CDR3 length equals 14 residues. Germline CDR1 SEHNR, CDR2 FQNEAQ (reference sequence). V was shortened by 7 bases and J by 0 bases, with 12 bases between the two germline ends. The CDR3 is CASTLTLLNTEAFF. CDR3 nucleotides: TGTGCCAGCACCCTGACCCTCTTGAACACTGAAGCTTTCTTT.

Details on this clonotype: Given a much more abundant clone one base away, this may be a read error. V and J are TRBV6-2 or TRBV6-3 and TRBJ2-5; 11 bases fit TRBD2. The CDR3 is 16 residues long. Germline V lookup: CDR1 MNHEY, CDR2 SVGEGT. The CDR3 region is CASSYSISGGEETKYF. CDR3 coding DNA: TGTGCCAGCAGTTACTCGATTAGCGGGGGGGAAGAGACCAAGTACTTC.

V gene TRBV30 combines with J gene TRBJ2-7; perhaps TRBD1 as D (7 bases). This CDR3 spans 12 amino acids. V lost 6 bases and J 4 bases, leaving 13 bases between the germline ends. The germline CDR1 and CDR2 sequences are GTSNPN and SVGIG (reference sequence). The CDR3 bases are TGTGCCTGCGAACAGGGGAGGTACGAGCAGTACTTC. It encodes CACEQGRYEQYF. Combining the CDR3 with reference TRBV30 and TRBJ2-7 gives the whole variable domain SQTIHQWPATLVQPVGSPLSLECTVEGTSNPNLYWYRQAAGRGLQLLFYSVGIGQISSEVPQNLSASRPQDRQFILSSKKLLLSDSGFYLCACEQGRYEQYFGPGTRLTVT.

The V gene is TRBV20-1, the J gene TRBJ1-5; possible D gene TRBD1, 5 bases. The CDR3 contains 9 residues. From germline, CDR1 is DFQATT and CDR2 SNEGSKA (reference sequence). The germline V and J ends were trimmed by 5 bases and 10 bases, with 6 bases remaining between them. The CDR3 DNA reads TGCAGTGCTGGGACCCCCCAGCATTTT. As protein: CSAGTPQHF.

This chain uses TRBV7-2 with TRBJ1-5, with D possibly TRBD1 on 6 matching bases. The CDR3 length is 14 residues. Trimming pared 5 bases from V and 6 bases from J, leaving 14 bases between. CDR1 is SGHTA and CDR2 is FQGNSA in the germline V gene. Here the CDR3 DNA reads TGTGCCAGCAGCGCCCTACAGGGATCTCAGCCCCAGCATTTT. Translating gives CASSALQGSQPQHF.

Comment on this clonotype: This sequence may be a read error, since a much larger clone differs from it by one base. V is TRBV29-1 and J is TRBJ1-1, with 7 bases identical to TRBD1. The V gene's germline CDR1 is SQVTM and CDR2 ANQGSEA. CDR3 length equals 13 residues. The CDR3 nucleotides are TGCAGCCTTGAAAAGACAGGGTTGGCTGAAGCTTTCTTT. Translated, it gives CSLEKTGLAEAFF.

The chain combines TRBV18 with TRBJ1-4; D is possibly TRBD1 (6 bases). The CDR3 has 17 residues. Germline-derived CDR1 and CDR2 are KGHSH and LQKENI. V lost 4 bases to trimming and J lost 0 bases, with 15 bases between them. CDR3 region: CASSHKGQSATNEKLFF. The CDR3 DNA is TGTGCCAGCTCACATAAAGGACAGTCTGCAACTAATGAAAAACTGTTTTTT.

V usage is TRBV20-1 and J usage is TRBJ1-1; 8 nucleotides line up with TRBD1. V shed 5 bases and J 2 bases; nucleotides not matched to a gene: 1. This CDR3 is 12 amino acids long. Germline assignment: CDR1 DFQATT and CDR2 SNEGSKA (reference sequence). The CDR3 DNA follows: TGCAGTGCTGGACAGGGAAACACTGAAGCTTTCTTT. This gives the protein CSAGQGNTEAFF.

The V call is TRBV4-1, the J call TRBJ2-5; D call uncertain. The germline V gene has CDR1 MGHRA and CDR2 YSYEKL. The ends were cut back, 1 base at V and 0 bases at J, with 15 bases in the middle. The CDR3 runs 17 residues. Here the CDR3 reads CASSQVDLGFYQETQYF. The CDR3 DNA is TGCGCCAGCAGCCAAGTAGATCTGGGGTTCTACCAAGAGACCCAGTACTTC.

This clonotype was counted ten times or more. The chain joins TRBV9 to TRBJ2-7, with D perhaps assigned TRBD1 or TRBD2 (6 bases each). The germline V gene has CDR1 SGDLS and CDR2 YYNGEE. The V end lost 4 bases, the J end lost 5 bases, and 19 bases lay between the germline ends. This CDR3 is built from 15 residues. The DNA of the CDR3 is TGTGCCAGCAGCACCTCAACCGGGGGCGCCGACGAGCAGTACTTC. It specifies CASSTSTGGADEQYF. Variable domain in full (rest from reference TRBV9 and TRBJ2-7): DSGVTQTPKHLITATGQRVTLRCSPRSGDLSVYWYQQSLDQGLQFLIQYYNGEERAKGNILERFSAQQFPDLHSELNLSSLELGDSALYFCASSTSTGGADEQYFGPGTRLTVT.

The gene calls are TRBV20-1 and TRBJ1-1; tentative D call: TRBD1 (5 bases). V was cut by 6 bases and J by 12 bases, with 17 bases left in between. CDR3 size: 11 residues. Per the germline V gene, CDR1 is DFQATT and CDR2 is SNEGSKA (reference sequence). The CDR3 sequence: CSARGATGTFF. The CDR3 coding sequence is TGCAGTGCACGCGGGGCAACTGGAACTTTCTTT.

The rearrangement links TRBV20-1 to TRBJ1-2, with D possibly TRBD1 on 6 matching bases. This CDR3 has 15 amino acids. The germline V gene encodes CDR1 DFQATT and CDR2 SNEGSKA (reference sequence). Trimming shortened V by 4 bases and J by 4 bases, and 19 bases separated the two germline ends. The CDR3 here is CSATRPRGRGYGYTF. The CDR3 DNA reads TGCAGTGCTACTAGACCCAGGGGCAGGGGCTATGGCTACACCTTC.

The V call is TRBV29-1, the J call TRBJ1-1; D possibly corresponds to TRBD1 (5 bases). In germline, CDR1 is SQVTM, CDR2 ANQGSEA. CDR3 length: 14 amino acids. V lost 3 bases and J 2 bases, leaving 13 bases between the germline ends. CDR3 residues: CSVEGSGINTEAFF. The CDR3 DNA reads TGCAGCGTTGAGGGATCAGGGATTAACACTGAAGCTTTCTTT.

This clonotype was seen repeatedly, ten times or more. The chain links TRBV28 to TRBJ2-5, with D perhaps matching TRBD1 (5 bases). This CDR3 is 14 amino acids long. Germline V gives CDR1 MDHEN, CDR2 SYDVKM. Trimming took 7 bases from V and 1 from J, leaving 13 bases between them. This CDR3 reads CASTPITGQETQYF. CDR3 coding DNA: TGTGCCAGCACCCCAATTACAGGCCAAGAGACCCAGTACTTC.

The CDR3 is CASSLGDSNQPQHF. The CDR3 DNA follows: TGTGCCAGCAGTTTAGGAGATTCCAATCAGCCCCAGCATTTT. The chain is built from TRBV27 and TRBJ1-5, with unresolved D. V shed 2 bases and J shed 3 bases, with 8 bases lying between them. The CDR3 loop spans 14 amino acids. Germline V lookup: CDR1 MNHEY, CDR2 SMNVEV (reference sequence).

The sample holds one count of this clonotype. Compared with germline, one end of the junction differs, possibly owing to a read error. This rearrangement joins TRBV6-6 to TRBJ2-7, with D possibly being TRBD2 (6 bases). This CDR3 is built from 14 residues. Germline assignment: CDR1 MNHNY and CDR2 SVGAGI (reference sequence). DNA for the CDR3: TGTGCCAGAAGTTACTCTCGGGGGAGCTACGAGCAGTACTTC. It encodes CARSYSRGSYEQYF.

The gene calls are TRBV20-1 and TRBJ2-5; possibly TRBD2 for D (5 bases). The length of the CDR3 is 11 residues. Trimming cost V 6 bases and J 5 bases, with 10 bases left between them. Germline V gene lookup returns CDR1 DFQATT and CDR2 SNEGSKA (reference sequence). The CDR3 region is CSALTGETQYF. The CDR3 coding sequence is TGCAGTGCCCTCACGGGGGAGACCCAGTACTTC.

This rearrangement joins TRBV28 to TRBJ2-1; D may be TRBD2 (5 bases). This CDR3 has 15 amino acids. Germline V gene sequence: CDR1 MDHEN, CDR2 SYDVKM. V shed 3 bases and J shed 7 bases, with 16 bases lying between them. CDR3 residues: CASSFSSGMMNEQFF. In DNA form, the CDR3 reads TGTGCCAGCAGTTTCTCGTCCGGGATGATGAATGAGCAGTTCTTC.

The rearrangement uses TRBV5-1 and TRBJ1-5; D gene unclear. The CDR3 runs to 14 residues. Germline V gene sequence: CDR1 SGHRS, CDR2 YFSETQ. V lost 0 bases, J lost 6 bases, and 10 bases lay in between. In DNA form, the CDR3 reads TGCGCCAGCAGCTTGGAACACCCGGGTCAGCCCCAGCATTTT. Its protein product is CASSLEHPGQPQHF.

About this clonotype: At one boundary the junction diverges from the germline segment, which might be a read error. This rearrangement joins TRBV19 to TRBJ2-1; 7 bases line up with TRBD1. The germline V gene has CDR1 LNHDA and CDR2 SQIVND (reference sequence). The CDR3 totals 16 residues. This CDR3 is CASSITGESSYNERFF. The CDR3 coding sequence is TGTGCCAGTAGTATAACAGGGGAAAGCTCCTACAATGAGCGGTTCTTC.

The chain couples TRBV27 to TRBJ2-3; weak D call: TRBD1 (6 bases). Trimming shortened V by 6 bases and J by 9 bases, and 13 bases separated the two germline ends. Germline loops: CDR1 MNHEY, CDR2 SMNVEV (reference sequence). The CDR3 loop spans 12 amino acids. The CDR3: CASSTTGKTQYF. The CDR3 coding sequence is TGTGCCAGCAGCACCACAGGGAAAACGCAGTATTTT.

This clonotype was detected ten times or more. The chain combines TRBV20-1 with TRBJ2-7, with 7 bases that match TRBD1. With V trimmed by 7 bases and J by 2 bases, 11 bases remained unmatched. This CDR3 contains 14 residues. Germline lookup yields CDR1 DFQATT and CDR2 SNEGSKA (reference sequence). Here the CDR3 DNA reads TGCAGTGGAACCACCGGGACAGAGACCTACGAGCAGTACTTC. Its translation is CSGTTGTETYEQYF.

The chain links TRBV20-1 to TRBJ2-7; no reliable D call. Germline CDR1 and CDR2: DFQATT and SNEGSKA (reference sequence). CDR3 length: 14 amino acids. V lost 0 bases and J 1 base, leaving 10 bases between the germline ends. The CDR3 nucleotides read TGCAGTGCTAGAGATCCGGTGATTTCCTACGAGCAGTACTTC. Amino acids: CSARDPVISYEQYF.

This chain connects TRBV20-1 to TRBJ2-5; tentative D call: TRBD2 (7 bases). The CDR3 runs to 13 residues. Per the germline V gene, CDR1 is DFQATT and CDR2 is SNEGSKA (reference sequence). V was pared by 0 bases and J by 7 bases, with 12 bases between. The CDR3 DNA follows: TGCAGTGCTAGAGATACGGGGGGCCGGACCCAGTACTTC. Encoded protein: CSARDTGGRTQYF.